By share, the clone carrying this T cell receptor (beta chain) counts as large (0.1 to 1%). Its antigen is currently unknown. The TRBV12-4/TRBJ1-2 clonotypes were amplified using barcode primers with ligated adaptors. TCRdb passed the multiplex PCR reads through MiXCR, listing each CDR3 protein once. The table records 850 to 950 distinct CDR3 sequences, approximately 6.3% of them present only once. Treg sorting used a CD4+CD25+CD127-/low gate. CDR3 length: 13 amino acids. Trimming pared 5 bases from V and 4 bases from J, leaving 11 bases between. Overall study findings and caveats: In terms of TCR gene usage, tumor memory CD4+ T cells clustered together with blood and lymph node memory CD4+ cells, as well as with lymph node naive CD4+ cells. Tumor Tregs overlapped most with tumor, then blood, naive CD4+ cells. Naive CD4+ cells shared about 13% of tumor Treg sequences.

The chain uses TRBV12-3 or TRBV12-4 and TRBJ1-2, with D unclear. The sample consisted of tumor-infiltrating Tregs sorted from the breast tumor. The TCR originated in a female donor with breast cancer. CDR3 loop: CASSRDITYGYTF. CDR3 DNA: TGTGCCAGCAGTCGAGACATTACCTATGGCTACACCTTC.